Presented here are 7 T cell receptor beta chains from one specimen sequenced in a study of beta chain features in type 1 diabetes. Investigators reverse transcribed all isolated RNA, so they sequenced expressed TCRB transcripts. This table comes from immunoSEQ multiplex PCR, and its TCRdb copy is limited to in-frame clones, with some not included. Here the sample spans about 360,000 clones, roughly 12% being singletons. The sample consisted of naive CD4+ T cells from blood. All receptors come from a man younger than 35 in good health.

This rearrangement joins TRBV6-6 to TRBJ2-7; the D is unclear. Trimming left V 6 bases short and J 0 bases short, with 6 bases between. The CDR3 has 12 residues. Germline CDR1 reads MNHNY; CDR2 reads SVGAGI (reference sequence). The CDR3 nucleotides are TGTGCCAGCAGACAGTCCTCCTACGAGCAGTACTTC. As protein: CASRQSSYEQYF.

The chain joins TRBV6-6 to TRBJ2-3, with a tentative D call TRBD1 (5 bases). Trimming removed 6 bases from V and 4 bases from J, with 8 bases in between. Germline values: CDR1 MNHNY, CDR2 SVGAGI (reference sequence). The length of the CDR3 is 12 residues. CDR3 sequence (DNA): TGTGCCAGCAGCAGGGTGGCAGATACGCAGTATTTT. It encodes CASSRVADTQYF.

The J gene is TRBJ2-1, the V gene TRBV7-9; D perhaps matches TRBD2 (5 bases). CDR1 and CDR2 from the germline V gene are SEHNR and FQNEAQ (reference sequence). The CDR3 is 15 amino acids. Trimming shortened V by 1 base and J by 4 bases, and 11 bases separated the two germline ends. CDR3 protein: CASSLGTGEYNEQFF. DNA for the CDR3: TGTGCCAGCAGCTTAGGCACCGGGGAATACAATGAGCAGTTCTTC.

The CDR3 loop is CASSRHENSNQPQHF. The CDR3, as DNA: TGCGCCAGCAGCCGACACGAGAATAGCAATCAGCCCCAGCATTTT. This chain links TRBV4-1 with TRBJ1-5; D remains unclear. The ends were cut back, 4 bases at V and 0 bases at J, with 10 bases in the middle. The CDR3 spans 15 residues. From germline, CDR1 is MGHRA and CDR2 YSYEKL.

The rearrangement links TRBV5-4 to TRBJ2-3; 13 nucleotides match TRBD2. The CDR3 covers 16 residues. Germline V lookup: CDR1 SGHNT, CDR2 YYREEE (reference sequence). V was clipped by 4 bases and J by 3 bases; unmatched bases: 5. The CDR3 DNA is TGTGCCAGCAGCCCAAAGACTAGCGGGGGGACAGATACGCAGTATTTT. It yields the protein CASSPKTSGGTDTQYF.

The chain is built from TRBV7-8 and TRBJ2-1; 8 bases fit TRBD2. The CDR3 extends over 14 amino acids. Per the germline V gene, CDR1 is SGHVS and CDR2 is FQNEAQ. After removal of 0 bases from V and 9 bases from J, the junction contained 4 bases not matched to a gene. This chain's CDR3 is CASSLATGRAEQFF. CDR3 nucleotide sequence: TGTGCCAGCAGCTTAGCAACCGGGAGGGCTGAGCAGTTCTTC. Based on the CDR3 plus reference TRBV7-8 and TRBJ2-1, the full variable domain is GAGVSQSPRYKVAKRGQDVALRCDPISGHVSLFWYQQALGQGPEFLTYFQNEAQLDKSGLPSDRFFAERPEGSVSTLKIQRTQQEDSAVYLCASSLATGRAEQFFGPGTRLTVL.

This clone was detected only a few times. The rearrangement links TRBV28 to TRBJ2-1, with D maybe TRBD1 (6 bases). Germline V gives CDR1 MDHEN, CDR2 SYDVKM. V lost 6 bases and J 5 bases, leaving 23 bases between the germline ends. This CDR3 spans 17 amino acids. The CDR3 reads CASSQHRDIGRNNEQFF. In DNA form, the CDR3 reads TGTGCCAGCAGCCAACACCGGGACATCGGTCGTAACAATGAGCAGTTCTTC.